Shown below are 26 T cell receptor beta chains from a single sample sequenced in a study of T cell repertoires in ileal Crohn's disease. Repertoires were generated with immunoSEQ multiplex PCR, while TCRdb's copy carries only in-frame clones and drops some. The sample lists roughly 31,000 clones, just under 80% seen once, with roughly 19% in the top ten. The sample was ileal tissue. The receptors were sampled from an adult with Crohn's disease.

The chain has TRBV6-5 and TRBJ2-7, with 11 bases fitting TRBD2. The CDR3 sequence is 15 residues long. V shed 4 bases and J 7 bases; nucleotides not matched to a gene: 9. Germline V gives CDR1 MNHEY, CDR2 SVGAGI. The CDR3 DNA follows: TGTGCCAGCAGTTCTACTAGCGGGAGAGGTGGAGAGCAGTACTTC. Translation: CASSSTSGRGGEQYF.

The gene calls are TRBV4-1 and TRBJ2-7; 7 positions agree with TRBD2. The germline V gene encodes CDR1 MGHRA and CDR2 YSYEKL. The V segment lost 0 bases and the J segment 9 bases; nucleotides outside the gene matches: 2. CDR3 size: 12 residues. The CDR3, as DNA: TGCGCCAGCAGCCAAGATCCGGGGGGGCAGTACTTC. Its protein is CASSQDPGGQYF.

A few counts support this clone. The chain recombines TRBV5-1 with TRBJ2-7, with 12 positions matching TRBD1. CDR1 is SGHRS, CDR2 YFSETQ, per germline. The CDR3 spans 14 residues. V was clipped by 4 bases and J by 7 bases; unmatched bases: 6. The CDR3 nucleotides read TGCGCCAGCAGCGGGGGACAGGGGGCCAGAGAGCAGTACTTC. Translation: CASSGGQGAREQYF. Complete variable domain (other parts from reference TRBV5-1 and TRBJ2-7): KAGVTQTPRYLIKTRGQQVTLSCSPISGHRSVSWYQQTPGQGLQFLFEYFSETQRNKGNFPGRFSGRQFSNSRSEMNVSTLELGDSALYLCASSGGQGAREQYFGPGTRLTVT.

This chain links TRBV5-1 with TRBJ2-3; D not certain. This CDR3 is 15 amino acids long. V was clipped by 5 bases and J by 0 bases, with 13 bases between them. Germline V gene data show CDR1 as SGHRS and CDR2 as YFSETQ. Written as DNA, the CDR3 is TGCGCCAGCAGAATTCCCCCCCCTAGCACAGATACGCAGTATTTT. Translation gives CASRIPPPSTDTQYF.

The chain uses TRBV5-1 and TRBJ2-6, with 14 bases fitting TRBD2. Germline loops: CDR1 SGHRS, CDR2 YFSETQ. CDR3 length: 18 amino acids. J gave up 0 bases and V 4 bases, and 3 bases lay outside the gene matches. The CDR3 here is CASSLGLAGVSGANVLTF. CDR3 bases: TGCGCCAGCAGCCTGGGACTAGCGGGGGTCTCTGGGGCCAACGTCCTGACTTTC.

The V and J genes are TRBV5-6 and TRBJ2-2; D perhaps matches TRBD2 (5 bases). V was shortened by 0 bases and J by 15 bases, with 12 bases between the two germline ends. The CDR3 sequence is 12 residues long. Germline V gene lookup returns CDR1 SGHDT and CDR2 YYEEEE. The CDR3 reads CASSLASGRVFF. The DNA for the CDR3 is TGTGCCAGCAGCTTGGCGTCGGGAAGGGTGTTTTTT.

This clone has just one count. The V gene is TRBV5-1, the J gene TRBJ1-1; 7 bases match TRBD1. Germline trimming cut 2 bases from V and 1 base from J; bases unmatched to any gene: 2. The germline V gene has CDR1 SGHRS and CDR2 YFSETQ. This CDR3 is 14 amino acids long. CDR3 amino acids: CASSFRDRNTEAFF. The DNA for the CDR3 is TGCGCCAGCAGCTTTCGGGACAGGAACACTGAAGCTTTCTTT. Full variable domain (remainder filled in from reference TRBV5-1 and TRBJ1-1): KAGVTQTPRYLIKTRGQQVTLSCSPISGHRSVSWYQQTPGQGLQFLFEYFSETQRNKGNFPGRFSGRQFSNSRSEMNVSTLELGDSALYLCASSFRDRNTEAFFGQGTRLTVV.

This clone turned up a few times. The chain combines TRBV2 with TRBJ2-1, with 12 bases that match TRBD2. The CDR3 is 15 amino acids. The V segment lost 6 bases and the J segment 7 bases; nucleotides outside the gene matches: 7. The germline V gene encodes CDR1 SNHLY and CDR2 FYNNEI. In DNA form, the CDR3 reads TGTGCCAGCAGAAAGACTAGCGGGGGCGGAAATGAGCAGTTCTTC. Translating it yields CASRKTSGGGNEQFF.

The chain joins TRBV29-1 to TRBJ2-7; 7 nucleotides match TRBD2. The trim removed 4 bases at V and 4 bases at J, leaving 7 bases unmatched. Germline V gene lookup returns CDR1 SQVTM and CDR2 ANQGSEA. CDR3 size: 13 residues. The CDR3 spells CSVALAVKYEQYF. The DNA for the CDR3 is TGCAGCGTTGCGCTAGCGGTTAAATACGAGCAGTACTTC.

J is TRBJ2-1 and V is TRBV19; TRBD2 matches 8 bases. The CDR3 totals 15 residues. The V segment lost 7 bases and the J segment 4 bases; nucleotides outside the gene matches: 9. Germline V gene lookup returns CDR1 LNHDA and CDR2 SQIVND (reference sequence). The CDR3 coding sequence is TGTGCCAGTACCAGCCTAGCGGGTATGTACAATGAGCAGTTCTTC. It translates to CASTSLAGMYNEQFF.

The V call is TRBV6-1, the J call TRBJ1-2, with D possibly being TRBD1 (5 bases). Germline V gene data show CDR1 as MNHNS and CDR2 as SASEGT. This CDR3 comprises 11 residues. With 7 bases removed from V and 7 bases from J, the gap between germline ends came to 10 bases. The CDR3 protein is CASILQGGYTF. The CDR3 DNA is TGTGCCAGCATACTCCAGGGTGGCTACACCTTC.

The chain links TRBV18 to TRBJ2-7, with 7 bases matching TRBD1. V gave up 6 bases and J gave up 4 bases; unmatched junction bases: 6. CDR1 KGHSH and CDR2 LQKENI come from the germline V gene. This CDR3 spans 13 amino acids. CDR3 in amino acids: CASSEDRTYEQYF. In DNA, the CDR3 is TGTGCCAGCTCCGAGGACAGGACGTACGAGCAGTACTTC.

As DNA, the CDR3 is TGTGCCAGCAGCCCCCTCAGCACAGATACGCAGTATTTT. It encodes CASSPLSTDTQYF. The V call is TRBV7-8, the J call TRBJ2-3, with D unresolved. The CDR3 contains 13 residues. Germline CDR1 is SGHVS and CDR2 is FQNEAQ. Trimming pared 5 bases from V and 0 bases from J, leaving 6 bases between.

The rearrangement joins TRBV6-6 to TRBJ1-1; D is undetermined. The CDR3 totals 15 residues. Germline V lookup: CDR1 MNHNY, CDR2 SVGAGI (reference sequence). Trimming left V 0 bases short and J 0 bases short, with 8 bases between. The CDR3 is CASSYSARLNTEAFF. CDR3 nucleotide sequence: TGTGCCAGCAGTTACTCCGCCAGGTTGAACACTGAAGCTTTCTTT.

The gene calls are TRBV20-1 and TRBJ2-1; D not certain. The germline V and J ends were trimmed by 3 bases and 7 bases, with 7 bases remaining between them. CDR3 length: 11 residues. Germline CDR1 is DFQATT and CDR2 is SNEGSKA (reference sequence). CDR3 protein: CSASARNEQFF. The CDR3 nucleotides are TGCAGTGCTAGTGCGCGGAATGAGCAGTTCTTC.

The chain has TRBV5-5 and TRBJ2-7; 8 nucleotides agree with TRBD1. V gave up 0 bases and J gave up 0 bases; unmatched junction bases: 5. The CDR3 spans 16 residues. In germline, CDR1 is SGHKS, CDR2 YYEKEE (reference sequence). The CDR3 is CASSLAWTGISYEQYF. CDR3 DNA: TGTGCCAGCAGCTTGGCCTGGACAGGGATCTCCTACGAGCAGTACTTC. The whole variable domain, remainder taken from reference TRBV5-5 and TRBJ2-7, is DAGVTQSPTHLIKTRGQQVTLRCSPISGHKSVSWYQQVLGQGPQFIFQYYEKEERGRGNFPDRFSARQFPNYSSELNVNALLLGDSALYLCASSLAWTGISYEQYFGPGTRLTVT.

The chain uses TRBV4-2 and TRBJ2-1; 9 bases match TRBD1. V shed 0 bases and J 5 bases; nucleotides not matched to a gene: 2. Germline values: CDR1 LGHNA, CDR2 YNFKEQ. The CDR3 extends over 15 amino acids. The CDR3 coding sequence is TGTGCCAGCAGCCAAGAACAGGGGGCTCACAATGAGCAGTTCTTC. Translated: CASSQEQGAHNEQFF.

On this clone: The sample has other DNA sequences that encode this CDR3 too. The rearrangement uses TRBV18 and TRBJ2-5; D gene unclear. The V gene lost 3 bases and the J gene lost 2 bases, with 4 bases spanning the gap. The CDR3 runs 12 residues. Germline-derived CDR1 and CDR2 are KGHSH and LQKENI. DNA of the CDR3: TGTGCCAGCTCACCCGGGCAAGAGACCCAGTACTTC. It codes for CASSPGQETQYF.

The rearrangement links TRBV6-1 to TRBJ2-1, with TRBD1 matching 9 bases. Germline trimming cut 6 bases from V and 6 bases from J; bases unmatched to any gene: 3. This CDR3 comprises 13 residues. CDR1 is MNHNS and CDR2 is SASEGT in the germline V gene. For the CDR3, the DNA is TGTGCCAGCAGGGGACAGGGTGGCAATGAGCAGTTCTTC. Translating it yields CASRGQGGNEQFF.

This clone was counted a few times. J is TRBJ1-1 and V is TRBV11-2; 7 bases are shared with TRBD1. V lost 1 base and J lost 0; bases outside the gene matches: 8. The CDR3 has 17 residues. Germline V lookup: CDR1 SGHAT, CDR2 FQNNGV. The CDR3 nucleotides read TGTGCCAGCAGCTTAGCATCTAGGGGGCAGTTGAACACTGAAGCTTTCTTT. This codes for CASSLASRGQLNTEAFF.

This clone was observed a few times. V usage is TRBV7-3 and J usage is TRBJ2-7, with TRBD2 identical over 8 bases. The CDR3 runs to 12 residues. Trimming took 5 bases from V and 6 from J; bases not matched to a gene: 3. Germline CDR1 is SGHTA and CDR2 is FQGTGA. CDR3 sequence: CASSIGGAEQYF. The CDR3 coding sequence is TGTGCCAGCAGCATCGGGGGGGCCGAGCAGTACTTC. The full variable domain, with the rest looked up from reference TRBV7-3 and TRBJ2-7, is GAGVSQTPSNKVTEKGKYVELRCDPISGHTALYWYRQSLGQGPEFLIYFQGTGAADDSGLPNDRFFAVRPEGSVSTLKIQRTERGDSAVYLCASSIGGAEQYFGPGTRLTVT.

J is TRBJ2-1 and V is TRBV19; 14 bases align to TRBD2. Germline V CDR1 and CDR2: LNHDA, SQIVND (reference sequence). With 10 bases clipped from V and 10 bases from J, the junction kept 12 bases outside the gene matches. The CDR3 has 15 amino acids. CDR3 protein: CATKVGLAGGEEQFF. In DNA form, the CDR3 reads TGTGCCACTAAAGTCGGACTAGCGGGAGGTGAGGAGCAGTTCTTC. The full variable domain, in which reference TRBV19 and TRBJ2-1 provide the parts outside the CDR3, is DGGITQSPKYLFRKEGQNVTLSCEQNLNHDAMYWYRQDPGQGLRLIYYSQIVNDFQKGDIAEGYSVSREKKESFPLTVTSAQKNPTAFYLCATKVGLAGGEEQFFGPGTRLTVL.

This clone was counted a single time. The gene calls are TRBV7-6 and TRBJ2-1, with 8 bases aligning to TRBD1. The J segment lost 0 bases and the V segment lost 1 base, leaving 2 bases of the junction unmatched. Germline CDR1 SGHVS, CDR2 FNYEAQ. The CDR3 consists of 16 residues. The CDR3, as DNA: TGTGCCAGCAGCTTAGGACAGGGGAGCTCCTACAATGAGCAGTTCTTC. Translation gives CASSLGQGSSYNEQFF.

This clone appeared a single time. Written as DNA, the CDR3 is TGTGCCAGCAGCTTAGTCGAAAGAAAGACAGGCACCTACGAGCAGTACTTC. This encodes CASSLVERKTGTYEQYF. The genes are TRBV7-9 and TRBJ2-7; D perhaps matches TRBD1 (6 bases). Per germline, CDR1 SEHNR and CDR2 FQNEAQ (reference sequence). CDR3 size: 17 residues. Trimming took off 1 base at V and 2 bases at J, with 18 bases between the two ends.

The rearrangement uses TRBV6-6 and TRBJ2-5; the D is unclear. This CDR3 has 14 residues. V shed 2 bases and J shed 2 bases, with 9 bases lying between them. CDR1 is MNHNY, CDR2 SVGAGI, per germline (reference sequence). This CDR3 is CASSYVRSQETQYF. The CDR3 DNA reads as TGTGCCAGCAGTTACGTAAGGAGTCAAGAGACCCAGTACTTC.

As concerns this clone: The sample has other DNA sequences that encode this CDR3 too. J is TRBJ1-6 and V is TRBV14, with TRBD1 matching 8 bases. Germline assignment: CDR1 SGHDN and CDR2 FVKESK. This CDR3 comprises 17 residues. The J segment lost 7 bases and the V segment lost 4 bases, leaving 12 bases of the junction unmatched. The CDR3 coding sequence is TGTGCCAGCAGCCCTTGGACAGGGTTATCGATGAATTCACCCCTCCACTTT. Encoded protein: CASSPWTGLSMNSPLHF.